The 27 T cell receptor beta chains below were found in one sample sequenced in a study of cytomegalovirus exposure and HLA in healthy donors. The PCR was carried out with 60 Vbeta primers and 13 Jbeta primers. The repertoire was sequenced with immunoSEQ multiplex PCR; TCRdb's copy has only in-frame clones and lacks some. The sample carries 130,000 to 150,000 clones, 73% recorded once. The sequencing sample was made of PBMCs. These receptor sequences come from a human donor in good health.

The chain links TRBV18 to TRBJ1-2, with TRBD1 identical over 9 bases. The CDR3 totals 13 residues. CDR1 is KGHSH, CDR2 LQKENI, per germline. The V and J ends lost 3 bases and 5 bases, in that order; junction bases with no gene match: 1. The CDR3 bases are TGTGCCAGCTCACCGACAGGGGGGTATGGCTACACCTTC. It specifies CASSPTGGYGYTF. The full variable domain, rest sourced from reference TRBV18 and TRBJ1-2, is NAGVMQNPRHLVRRRGQEARLRCSPMKGHSHVYWYRQLPEEGLKFMVYLQKENIIDESGMPKERFSAEFPKEGPSILRIQQVVRGDSAAYFCASSPTGGYGYTFGSGTRLTVV.

In DNA, the CDR3 is TGTGCCAGCAGTGAACGCGGGGGACAGGGCCCCTCTGAAGCTTTCTTT. Translated: CASSERGGQGPSEAFF. The gene calls are TRBV2 and TRBJ1-1; 9 positions agree with TRBD1. V trimming: 2 bases; J trimming: 6 bases; junction bases outside the gene matches: 10. The V gene's germline CDR1 is SNHLY and CDR2 FYNNEI. The CDR3 covers 16 residues.

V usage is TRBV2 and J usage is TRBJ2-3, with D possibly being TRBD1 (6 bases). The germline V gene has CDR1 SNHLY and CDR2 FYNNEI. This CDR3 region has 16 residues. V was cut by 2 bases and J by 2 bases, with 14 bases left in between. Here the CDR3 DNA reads TGTGCCAGCAGTGAACGGGGTGGGGACAACACAGATACGCAGTATTTT. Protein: CASSERGGDNTDTQYF. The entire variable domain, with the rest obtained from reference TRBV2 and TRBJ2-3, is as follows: EPEVTQTPSHQVTQMGQEVILRCVPISNHLYFYWYRQILGQKVEFLVSFYNNEISEKSEIFDDQFSVERPDGSNFTLKIRSTKLEDSAMYFCASSERGGDNTDTQYFGPGTRLTVL.

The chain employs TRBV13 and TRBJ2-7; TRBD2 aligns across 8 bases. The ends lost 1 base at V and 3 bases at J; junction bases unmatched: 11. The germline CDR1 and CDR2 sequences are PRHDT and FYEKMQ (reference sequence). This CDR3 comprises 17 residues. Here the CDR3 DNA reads TGTGCCAGCAGCTTAGCACCCGACCGGGAGGGCCTCTACGAGCAGTACTTC. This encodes CASSLAPDREGLYEQYF.

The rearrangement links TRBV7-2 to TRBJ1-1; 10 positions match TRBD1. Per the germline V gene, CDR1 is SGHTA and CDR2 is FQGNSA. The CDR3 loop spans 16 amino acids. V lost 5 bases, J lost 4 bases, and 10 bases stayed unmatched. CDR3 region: CASSRTTGGYSTEAFF. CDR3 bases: TGTGCCAGCAGCAGAACGACAGGGGGCTACAGCACTGAAGCTTTCTTT. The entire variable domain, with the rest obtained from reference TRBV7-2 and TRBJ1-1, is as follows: GAGVSQSPSNKVTEKGKDVELRCDPISGHTALYWYRQSLGQGLEFLIYFQGNSAPDKSGLPSDRFSAERTGGSVSTLTIQRTQQEDSAVYLCASSRTTGGYSTEAFFGQGTRLTVV.

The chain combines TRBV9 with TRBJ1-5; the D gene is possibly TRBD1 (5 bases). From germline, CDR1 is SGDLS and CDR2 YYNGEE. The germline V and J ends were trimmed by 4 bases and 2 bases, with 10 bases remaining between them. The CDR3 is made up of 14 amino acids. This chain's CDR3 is CASSRGGGNQPQHF. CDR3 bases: TGTGCCAGCAGCCGTGGAGGGGGCAATCAGCCCCAGCATTTT.

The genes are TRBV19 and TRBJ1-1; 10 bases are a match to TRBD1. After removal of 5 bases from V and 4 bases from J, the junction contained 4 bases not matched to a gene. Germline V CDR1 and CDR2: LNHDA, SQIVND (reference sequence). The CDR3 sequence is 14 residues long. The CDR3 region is CASSAWDRGTEAFF. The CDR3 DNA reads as TGTGCCAGTAGTGCTTGGGACAGGGGCACTGAAGCTTTCTTT.

CDR3 in DNA: TGCGCCAGCAGCGCGCGACTAGCGGGAAACACAGATACGCAGTATTTT. Translated: CASSARLAGNTDTQYF. The rearrangement joins TRBV5-1 to TRBJ2-3; the match to TRBD2 covers 11 bases. The germline gives CDR1 SGHRS, CDR2 YFSETQ. V shed 4 bases, J shed 2 bases, and the junction held 6 bases outside the gene matches. The CDR3 runs to 16 residues.

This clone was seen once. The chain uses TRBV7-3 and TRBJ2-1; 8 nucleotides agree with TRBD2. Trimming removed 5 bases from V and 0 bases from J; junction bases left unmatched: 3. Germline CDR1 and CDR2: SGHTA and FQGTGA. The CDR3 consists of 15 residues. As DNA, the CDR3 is TGTGCCAGCAGCCCCAGCGGGAGCTCCTACAATGAGCAGTTCTTC. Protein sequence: CASSPSGSSYNEQFF.

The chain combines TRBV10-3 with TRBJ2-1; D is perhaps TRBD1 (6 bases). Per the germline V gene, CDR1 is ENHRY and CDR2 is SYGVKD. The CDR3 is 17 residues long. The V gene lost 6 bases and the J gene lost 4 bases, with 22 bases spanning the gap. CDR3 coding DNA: TGTGCCATCAGGAAGGACGAGGGGGATCTACTATACAATGAGCAGTTCTTC. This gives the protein CAIRKDEGDLLYNEQFF.

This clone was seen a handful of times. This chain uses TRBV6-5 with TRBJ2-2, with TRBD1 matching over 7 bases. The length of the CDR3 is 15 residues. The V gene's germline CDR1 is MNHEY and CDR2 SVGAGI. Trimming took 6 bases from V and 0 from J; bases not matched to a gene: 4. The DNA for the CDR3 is TGTGCCAGCAGCGCCGGGACAGCGAACACCGGGGAGCTGTTTTTT. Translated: CASSAGTANTGELFF.

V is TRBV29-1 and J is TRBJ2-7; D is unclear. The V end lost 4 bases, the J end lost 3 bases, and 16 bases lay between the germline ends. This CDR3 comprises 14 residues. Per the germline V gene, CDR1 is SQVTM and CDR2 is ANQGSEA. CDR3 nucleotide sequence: TGCAGCGTTGGTAAGGATGGTAGGAGCTACGAGCAGTACTTC. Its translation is CSVGKDGRSYEQYF.

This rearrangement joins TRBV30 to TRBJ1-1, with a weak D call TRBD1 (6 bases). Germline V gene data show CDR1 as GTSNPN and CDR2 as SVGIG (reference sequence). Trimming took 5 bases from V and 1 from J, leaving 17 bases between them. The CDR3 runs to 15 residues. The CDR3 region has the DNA TGTGCCTGGGGATCACGGGGGGGGCCGAACACTGAAGCTTTCTTT. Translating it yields CAWGSRGGPNTEAFF.

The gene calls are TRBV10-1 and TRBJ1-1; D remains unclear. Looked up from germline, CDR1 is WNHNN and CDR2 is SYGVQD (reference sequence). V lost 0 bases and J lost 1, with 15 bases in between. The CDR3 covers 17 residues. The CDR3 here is CASSESGVYRENTEAFF. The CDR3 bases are TGCGCCAGCAGTGAGTCGGGCGTTTATCGGGAGAACACTGAAGCTTTCTTT.

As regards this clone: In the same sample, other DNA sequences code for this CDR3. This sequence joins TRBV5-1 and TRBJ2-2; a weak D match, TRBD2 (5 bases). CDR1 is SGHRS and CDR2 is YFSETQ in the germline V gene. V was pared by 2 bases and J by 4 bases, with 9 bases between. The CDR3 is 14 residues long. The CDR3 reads CASSFRGSTGELFF. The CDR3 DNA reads TGCGCCAGCAGCTTTCGAGGGAGCACCGGGGAGCTGTTTTTT.

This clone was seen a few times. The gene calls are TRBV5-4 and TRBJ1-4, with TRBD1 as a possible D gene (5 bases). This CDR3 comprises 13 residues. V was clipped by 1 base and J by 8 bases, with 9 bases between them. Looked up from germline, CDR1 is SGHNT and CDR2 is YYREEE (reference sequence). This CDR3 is CASSLRGGEKLFF. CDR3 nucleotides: TGTGCCAGCAGCTTGAGGGGTGGGGAAAAACTGTTTTTT.

CDR3: CASKRTGGSGGPRETQYF. CDR3 sequence (DNA): TGTGCCAGCAAACGGACTGGGGGTAGCGGGGGGCCCAGGGAGACCCAGTACTTC. The chain uses TRBV2 and TRBJ2-5; TRBD2 matches 10 bases. Germline CDR1 and CDR2: SNHLY and FYNNEI. J was trimmed by 5 bases and V by 7 bases; bases with no gene match: 19. This CDR3 region has 18 residues.

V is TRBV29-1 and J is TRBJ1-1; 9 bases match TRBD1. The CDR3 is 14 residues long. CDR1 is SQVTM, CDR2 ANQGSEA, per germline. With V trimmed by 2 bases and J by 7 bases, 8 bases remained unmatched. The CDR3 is CSVEPEDRGSEAFF. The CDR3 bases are TGCAGCGTTGAACCGGAGGACAGGGGCAGTGAAGCTTTCTTT.

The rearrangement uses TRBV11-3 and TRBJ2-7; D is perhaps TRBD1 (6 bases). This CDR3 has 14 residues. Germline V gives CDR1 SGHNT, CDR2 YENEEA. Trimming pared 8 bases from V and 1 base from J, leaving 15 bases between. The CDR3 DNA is TGTGCCAGCGGTCGCCGGGACAATTCCTACGAGCAGTACTTC. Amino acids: CASGRRDNSYEQYF. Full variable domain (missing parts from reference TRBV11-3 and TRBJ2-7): EAGVVQSPRYKIIEKKQPVAFWCNPISGHNTLYWYLQNLGQGPELLIRYENEEAVDDSQLPKDRFSAERLKGVDSTLKIQPAELGDSAVYLCASGRRDNSYEQYFGPGTRLTVT.

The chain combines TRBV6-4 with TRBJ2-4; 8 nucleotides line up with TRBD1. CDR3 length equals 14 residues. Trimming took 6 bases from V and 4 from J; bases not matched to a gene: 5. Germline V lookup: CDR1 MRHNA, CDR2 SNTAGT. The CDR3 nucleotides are TGTGCCAGCAGGAACCGACAGGGGAAAAACATTCAGTACTTC. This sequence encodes CASRNRQGKNIQYF.

CDR3 nucleotides: TGTGCCAGCAGCCAAGATCGGGCAGGGGGCTCTGGAAACACCATATATTTT. Its protein product is CASSQDRAGGSGNTIYF. The chain is built from TRBV4-2 and TRBJ1-3, with 7 bases that match TRBD1. The J segment lost 0 bases and the V segment lost 0 bases, leaving 5 bases of the junction unmatched. Per the germline V gene, CDR1 is LGHNA and CDR2 is YNFKEQ. The CDR3 is 17 amino acids.

CDR3 coding DNA: TGTGCCAGCAGCTTAAGGGGCCTCAGCGGGGGGCTCCACGAGCAGTACTTC. Translating it yields CASSLRGLSGGLHEQYF. The chain links TRBV7-3 to TRBJ2-7, with 9 bases identical to TRBD2. The CDR3 sequence is 17 residues long. Germline trimming cut 1 base from V and 5 bases from J; bases unmatched to any gene: 12. Per the germline V gene, CDR1 is SGHTA and CDR2 is FQGTGA. The full variable domain, rest sourced from reference TRBV7-3 and TRBJ2-7, is GAGVSQTPSNKVTEKGKYVELRCDPISGHTALYWYRQSLGQGPEFLIYFQGTGAADDSGLPNDRFFAVRPEGSVSTLKIQRTERGDSAVYLCASSLRGLSGGLHEQYFGPGTRLTVT.

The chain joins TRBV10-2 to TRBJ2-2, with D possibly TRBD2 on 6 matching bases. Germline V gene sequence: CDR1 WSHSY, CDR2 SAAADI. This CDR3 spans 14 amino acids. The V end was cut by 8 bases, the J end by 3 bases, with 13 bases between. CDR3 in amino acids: CASQRLGHTGELFF. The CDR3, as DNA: TGCGCCAGCCAGAGACTAGGGCACACCGGGGAGCTGTTTTTT.

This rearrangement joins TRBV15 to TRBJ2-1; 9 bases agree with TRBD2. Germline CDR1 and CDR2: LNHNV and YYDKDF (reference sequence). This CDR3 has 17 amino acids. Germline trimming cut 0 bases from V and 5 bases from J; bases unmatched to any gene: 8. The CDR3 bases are TGTGCCACCAGCAGAGATCGGTGGTCTAGCGGGAACAATGAGCAGTTCTTC. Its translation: CATSRDRWSSGNNEQFF.

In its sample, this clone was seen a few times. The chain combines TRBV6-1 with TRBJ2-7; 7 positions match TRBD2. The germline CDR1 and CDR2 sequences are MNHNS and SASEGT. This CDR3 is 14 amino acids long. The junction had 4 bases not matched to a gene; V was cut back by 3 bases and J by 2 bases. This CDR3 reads CASSDPSGTYEQYF. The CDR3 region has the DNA TGTGCCAGCAGTGACCCTAGCGGAACCTACGAGCAGTACTTC.

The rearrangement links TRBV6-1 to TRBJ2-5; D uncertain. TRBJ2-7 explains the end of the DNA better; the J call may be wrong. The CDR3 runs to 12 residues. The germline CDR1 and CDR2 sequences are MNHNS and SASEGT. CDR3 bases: TGTGCCAGCAGTGATACATACTACGAGCAGTACTTC. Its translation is CASSDTYYEQYF.

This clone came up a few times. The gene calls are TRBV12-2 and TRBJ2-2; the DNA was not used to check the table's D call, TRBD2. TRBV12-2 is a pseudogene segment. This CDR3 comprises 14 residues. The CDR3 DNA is TGTGCAAGTCGCCTGACTAGCGGCACCGGGGAGCTGTTTTTT. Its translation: CASRLTSGTGELFF.